A selection of T cell receptor beta chains follows, all from one sample in a study of shared clonotypes between healthy human individuals. This table comes from immunoSEQ multiplex PCR, and its TCRdb copy is limited to in-frame clones, with some not included. The profile shows about 990,000 clones, about four fifths of them singletons. The sample comprised memory CD4+ T cells from PBMCs. The receptors derive from a man in his late teens or twenties in good health. Some clones in this sample may be carry-over from other donors' samples. The CDR3 runs from the conserved cysteine through the conserved F or W. D genes are given only for firm matches. Clone size appears in some rows only: once, few, many, or a class for an expanded clone.

d_gene	v_gene	abundance	j_gene	CDR3aa	CDR3nt
-	TRBV5-1	-	TRBJ2-1	CASSYRGGGGDEQFF	TGCGCCAGCAGCTACAGGGGGGGCGGTGGCGATGAGCAGTTCTTC
-	TRBV7-9	-	TRBJ1-4	CASSLALIRTHNEKLFF	TGTGCCAGCAGCTTAGCGCTAATCCGGACACATAATGAAAAACTGTTTTTT
-	TRBV5-1	once	TRBJ2-2	CASSVQQGGGTGELFF	TGCGCCAGCAGCGTCCAGCAGGGGGGCGGCACCGGGGAGCTGTTTTTT
TRBD1	TRBV15	-	TRBJ2-7	CATSYRTGRGHEQYF	TGTGCCACCAGCTACCGGACAGGGCGGGGCCACGAGCAGTACTTC
-	TRBV2	-	TRBJ2-7	CASRGASYEQYF	TGTGCCAGCAGAGGGGCCTCCTACGAGCAGTACTTC
-	TRBV30	-	TRBJ1-2	CAWSPGSYGYTF	TGTGCCTGGAGTCCCGGGAGCTATGGCTACACCTTC
-	TRBV7-2	once	TRBJ2-2	CASSLGRGANTGELFF	TGTGCCAGCAGCTTAGGTCGGGGAGCGAACACCGGGGAGCTGTTTTTT
TRBD1	TRBV28	-	TRBJ2-1	CASSVGQGVWNEQFF	TGTGCCAGCAGTGTAGGACAGGGAGTGTGGAATGAGCAGTTCTTC
-	TRBV5-1	-	TRBJ2-5	CASSPLSSLQETQYF	TGCGCCAGCAGCCCCTTATCCTCCCTACAAGAGACCCAGTACTTC
-	TRBV7-2	-	TRBJ1-1	CASSSTPGTFIEAFF	TGTGCCAGCAGCTCCACCCCAGGGACTTTTATTGAAGCTTTCTTT
-	TRBV11-2	-	TRBJ1-3	CASSSIFRGASSGNTIYF	TGTGCCAGCAGCTCCATCTTTCGGGGGGCGAGCTCTGGAAACACCATATATTTT
TRBD2	TRBV11-2	few	TRBJ2-1	CASNSIRGSGIYEQFF	TGTGCCAGCAACTCCATACGGGGTAGCGGGATCTATGAGCAGTTCTTC
-	TRBV7-2	-	TRBJ2-5	CASSLELRETQYF	TGTGCCAGCAGCTTAGAGCTGCGGGAGACCCAGTACTTC
-	TRBV4-1	few	TRBJ2-5	CASSQEGRVGETQYF	TGCGCCAGCAGCCAAGAGGGGCGGGTTGGGGAGACCCAGTACTTC
-	TRBV18	many	TRBJ2-5	CASSLGLQETQYF	TGTGCCAGCTCCCTCGGGTTACAAGAGACCCAGTACTTC
-	TRBV19	-	TRBJ1-1	CASRSQGPGTEAFF	TGTGCCAGTAGAAGCCAGGGGCCGGGCACTGAAGCTTTCTTT
TRBD2	TRBV5-1	-	TRBJ2-1	CASTPTSGSMNEQFF	TGCGCCAGCACGCCCACTAGCGGGAGTATGAATGAGCAGTTCTTC
-	TRBV19	-	TRBJ2-7	CASSIDFYNSYEQYF	TGTGCCAGTAGTATAGATTTCTATAACTCCTACGAGCAGTACTTC
-	TRBV28	-	TRBJ1-1	CAGTKQGPEAFF	TGTGCCGGCACCAAACAGGGCCCTGAAGCTTTCTTT
TRBD2	TRBV28	-	TRBJ2-7	CASTQLAGGSYEQYF	TGTGCCAGCACCCAACTAGCGGGAGGATCCTACGAGCAGTACTTC
-	TRBV7-2	-	TRBJ2-3	CASSLFVRTDTQYF	TGTGCCAGCAGCTTATTCGTCCGCACAGATACGCAGTATTTT
TRBD2	TRBV5-1	-	TRBJ2-7	CASSLGSSGSIYEQYF	TGCGCCAGCAGCTTGGGGTCCAGCGGGAGTATTTACGAGCAGTACTTC
-	TRBV4-1	-	TRBJ2-1	CASSHNPSDRGRYEQFF	TGCGCCAGCAGCCACAACCCTAGCGATCGGGGTCGATATGAGCAGTTCTTC
TRBD2	TRBV30	few	TRBJ2-7	CAWSQRDYPYEQYF	TGTGCCTGGAGCCAACGGGACTACCCCTACGAGCAGTACTTC
-	TRBV19	-	TRBJ2-6	CASTLDGGSAGANVLTF	TGTGCCAGTACCCTGGACGGGGGATCGGCTGGGGCCAACGTCCTGACTTTC
-	TRBV28	-	TRBJ2-1	CASSFRQGVREGRNEQFF	TGTGCCAGCAGTTTCCGACAGGGGGTGCGGGAGGGCCGGAATGAGCAGTTCTTC
-	TRBV6-1	few	TRBJ2-7	CASSGVKSSYEQYF	TGTGCCAGCAGTGGGGTCAAGAGCTCCTACGAGCAGTACTTC
-	TRBV6-1	-	TRBJ1-1	CATNWNYEAFF	TGTGCCACCAACTGGAACTATGAAGCTTTCTTT
-	TRBV11-2	-	TRBJ2-3	CASSAAYTQYF	TGTGCCAGCAGCGCCGCTTATACGCAGTATTTT
-	TRBV5-4	-	TRBJ2-7	CASSTRQGGTYEQYF	TGTGCCAGCAGCACCCGACAGGGAGGGACCTACGAGCAGTACTTC
-	TRBV4-1	-	TRBJ2-3	CASSPGGIGTDTQYF	TGCGCCAGCAGCCCCGGAGGGATCGGCACAGATACGCAGTATTTT
TRBD2	TRBV28	many	TRBJ2-5	CASRFRAGGRLETQYF	TGTGCCAGCAGATTTAGAGCGGGAGGAAGACTGGAGACCCAGTACTTC
TRBD1	TRBV29-1	-	TRBJ2-6	CSVGQGAASGANVLTF	TGCAGCGTGGGACAGGGGGCGGCCTCTGGGGCCAACGTCCTGACTTTC
-	TRBV27	-	TRBJ1-4	CASSPTGYSEKLFF	TGTGCCAGCAGTCCCACGGGGTACTCGGAAAAACTGTTTTTT
-	TRBV5-1	-	TRBJ2-1	CASRVDGTSHNEQFF	TGCGCCAGCAGGGTAGATGGGACTTCTCACAATGAGCAGTTCTTC